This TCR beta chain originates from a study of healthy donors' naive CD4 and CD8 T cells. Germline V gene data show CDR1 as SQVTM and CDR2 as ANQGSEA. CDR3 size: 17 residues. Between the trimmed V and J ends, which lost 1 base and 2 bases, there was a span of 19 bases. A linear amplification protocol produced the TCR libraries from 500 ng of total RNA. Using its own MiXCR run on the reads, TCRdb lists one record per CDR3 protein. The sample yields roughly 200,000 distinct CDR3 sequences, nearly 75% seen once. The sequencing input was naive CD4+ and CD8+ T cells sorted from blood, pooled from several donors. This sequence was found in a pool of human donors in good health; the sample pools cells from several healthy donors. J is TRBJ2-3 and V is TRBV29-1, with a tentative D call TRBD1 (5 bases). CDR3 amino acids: CSVEGGGSAAPTDTQYF. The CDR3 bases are TGCAGCGTTGAAGGGGGCGGCTCCGCTGCCCCCACAGATACGCAGTATTTT.